This passage covers 27 T cell receptor beta chains from one sample sequenced in a study of blood T cells in healthy people across ages. A second PCR, run for roughly 7 to 12 cycles, used a sample-barcoded 5' primer plus a J-beta primer mix. TCRdb reprocessed the 5' RACE reads via MiXCR and lists one record per CDR3 protein. The sample shows some 1.5 million distinct CDR3 sequences, approximately 39% of them seen only once. The sequenced sample consisted of blood. The receptors were gathered from a young woman in good health.

This clonotype was seen a few times. The chain joins TRBV4-1 to TRBJ2-7; TRBD1 is a possible D gene (6 bases). Per germline, CDR1 MGHRA and CDR2 YSYEKL. With 3 bases removed from V and 4 bases from J, the gap between germline ends came to 19 bases. This CDR3 region has 16 residues. The CDR3 sequence: CASSQADRLHPYEQYF. CDR3 DNA sequence: TGCGCCAGCAGCCAGGCCGACAGGCTCCATCCTTACGAGCAGTACTTC.

This clonotype showed up just a few times. The CDR3 region is CASSLGSQGRNNEQYF. CDR3 nucleotides: TGTGCCAGCAGCTTAGGCTCGCAGGGGAGGAACAATGAGCAGTACTTC. This chain uses TRBV7-2 with TRBJ2-5; D tentatively reads TRBD1 or TRBD2 (6 bases each). Germline loops: CDR1 SGHTA, CDR2 FQGNSA. This CDR3 has 16 residues. Trimming left V 1 base short and J 11 bases short, with 23 bases between.

The chain couples TRBV4-1 to TRBJ1-4; 7 bases line up with TRBD1. CDR3 length: 15 residues. Germline CDR1 and CDR2: MGHRA and YSYEKL. Losses at the gene ends were 3 bases for V and 5 bases for J; bases not matched to a gene: 6. CDR3 sequence: CASSQTGTENEKLFF. The DNA of the CDR3 is TGCGCCAGCAGCCAGACCGGGACAGAAAATGAAAAACTGTTTTTT.

The CDR3 DNA follows: TGTGCCAGCAGACAGCTTAACCGAGCTAACTATGGCTACACCTTC. This translates into CASRQLNRANYGYTF. The chain couples TRBV6-2 or TRBV6-3 to TRBJ1-2; D not certain. CDR3 size: 15 residues. The V gene's germline CDR1 is MNHEY and CDR2 SVGEGT. V lost 6 bases to trimming and J lost 0 bases, with 14 bases between them.

There are many counts of this clonotype. The chain joins TRBV12-3 or TRBV12-4 to TRBJ2-3; 10 nucleotides match TRBD1. The CDR3 has 16 amino acids. V shed 6 bases and J 0 bases; nucleotides not matched to a gene: 6. In nucleotides, the CDR3 is TGTGCCAGCAGACCCCCGGGACAGGGGAGCACAGATACGCAGTATTTT. It is translated as CASRPPGQGSTDTQYF.

This clonotype has only a few counts. The rearrangement links TRBV12-3 or TRBV12-4 to TRBJ1-2, with 8 bases lining up with TRBD1. J gave up 6 bases and V 2 bases, and 5 bases lay outside the gene matches. This CDR3 has 14 amino acids. CDR3 sequence (DNA): TGTGCCAGCAGTTTAAAAGAGACAGGGGATGGCTACACCTTC. Translating it yields CASSLKETGDGYTF.

This clonotype was detected ten times or more. This chain links TRBV20-1 with TRBJ2-1; 10 bases line up with TRBD2. V gave up 6 bases and J gave up 3 bases; unmatched junction bases: 2. The CDR3 sequence is 13 residues long. The V gene's germline CDR1 is DFQATT and CDR2 SNEGSKA (reference sequence). In nucleotides, the CDR3 is TGCAGTGCCGGGACTAGCGACTACAATGAGCAGTTCTTC. Protein product: CSAGTSDYNEQFF.

V is TRBV6-2 or TRBV6-3 and J is TRBJ2-7; D possibly corresponds to TRBD1 (6 bases). Per the germline V gene, CDR1 is MNHEY and CDR2 is SVGEGT. The CDR3 totals 13 residues. The V end was cut by 7 bases, the J end by 0 bases, with 10 bases between. CDR3 region: CASTKGDSYEQYF. The CDR3 nucleotides read TGTGCCAGCACCAAGGGGGACTCCTACGAGCAGTACTTC.

The chain recombines TRBV4-2 with TRBJ2-3; TRBD1 might be the D (6 bases). Trimming shortened V by 0 bases and J by 1 base, and 8 bases separated the two germline ends. The CDR3 covers 15 residues. Germline lookup yields CDR1 LGHNA and CDR2 YNFKEQ. The CDR3 DNA sequence: TGTGCCAGCAGCCAAGATAACAGGGGCACAGATACGCAGTATTTT. It specifies CASSQDNRGTDTQYF.

The chain carries TRBV7-9 and TRBJ1-1; D remains unclear. Trimming cost V 0 bases and J 5 bases, with 7 bases left between them. Per the germline V gene, CDR1 is SEHNR and CDR2 is FQNEAQ (reference sequence). This CDR3 contains 13 residues. For the CDR3, the DNA is TGTGCCAGCAGCTTAGCTGCCCTGACTGAAGCTTTCTTT. It encodes CASSLAALTEAFF.

This chain connects TRBV6-5 to TRBJ1-1; D gene uncertain. Trimming removed 6 bases from V and 0 bases from J, with 11 bases in between. CDR3 length: 14 amino acids. The germline V gene has CDR1 MNHEY and CDR2 SVGAGI. The CDR3 protein is CASSPLLVNTEAFF. CDR3 coding DNA: TGTGCCAGCAGCCCGTTATTAGTGAACACTGAAGCTTTCTTT.

This sequence joins TRBV2 and TRBJ1-1, with a weak D call TRBD1 (5 bases). V lost 8 bases and J lost 5, with 15 bases in between. Germline V gene data show CDR1 as SNHLY and CDR2 as FYNNEI. The CDR3 runs to 13 residues. CDR3: CASGGGPGTEAFF. The CDR3, as DNA: TGTGCCAGCGGGGGAGGTCCCGGGACTGAAGCTTTCTTT.

This clonotype was found a few times. The gene calls are TRBV29-1 and TRBJ1-2; D unclear. The CDR3 loop spans 14 amino acids. In germline, CDR1 is SQVTM, CDR2 ANQGSEA. Trimming left V 4 bases short and J 2 bases short, with 14 bases between. CDR3 bases: TGCAGCGTTGTGCCACGGCAGGCGAACTATGGCTACACCTTC. Translating it yields CSVVPRQANYGYTF.

The chain combines TRBV18 with TRBJ2-3, with D unclear. The CDR3 runs 14 residues. Between the trimmed V and J ends, which lost 3 bases and 5 bases, there was a span of 12 bases. CDR1 and CDR2 (germline): KGHSH, LQKENI. The CDR3 spells CASSPEVTRDTQYF. In DNA form, the CDR3 reads TGTGCCAGCTCACCTGAGGTGACACGAGATACGCAGTATTTT. The complete variable domain, with remaining parts taken from reference TRBV18 and TRBJ2-3, reads NAGVMQNPRHLVRRRGQEARLRCSPMKGHSHVYWYRQLPEEGLKFMVYLQKENIIDESGMPKERFSAEFPKEGPSILRIQQVVRGDSAAYFCASSPEVTRDTQYFGPGTRLTVL.

The table lists this clonotype with a few counts. This chain uses TRBV29-1 with TRBJ1-6; 7 bases line up with TRBD1. Germline V CDR1 and CDR2: SQVTM, ANQGSEA. The CDR3 length is 14 residues. V shed 7 bases and J 7 bases; nucleotides not matched to a gene: 10. This CDR3 reads CSAQSGQRNSPLHF. In DNA form, the CDR3 reads TGCAGCGCGCAATCGGGACAGAGAAATTCACCCCTCCACTTT.

This rearrangement joins TRBV24-1 to TRBJ2-3; TRBD1 agrees at 7 bases. The CDR3 has 17 amino acids. From germline, CDR1 is KGHDR and CDR2 SFDVKD. With V trimmed by 1 base and J by 3 bases, 9 bases remained unmatched. This chain's CDR3 is CATSDFSPTGMTDTQYF. The CDR3 DNA follows: TGTGCCACCAGTGATTTTTCCCCGACAGGGATGACAGATACGCAGTATTTT.

The count of this clonotype is one. The chain has TRBV4-3 and TRBJ2-7; D possibly corresponds to TRBD1 (5 bases). This CDR3 region has 16 residues. Germline CDR1 is LGHNA and CDR2 is YSLEER. V gave up 0 bases and J gave up 5 bases, with 17 bases separating them. The CDR3 coding sequence is TGCGCCAGCAGCCAAGATTGGGGCAGGAGAAGTGACGAGCAGTACTTC. This codes for CASSQDWGRRSDEQYF.

V and J are TRBV7-2 and TRBJ2-4; 14 positions agree with TRBD2. The CDR3 length is 13 residues. CDR1 and CDR2 (germline): SGHTA, FQGNSA. V lost 5 bases to trimming and J lost 13 bases; unmatched junction nucleotides: 4. The CDR3 reads CASSMGLAGVQYF. The CDR3 nucleotides read TGTGCCAGCAGCATGGGACTAGCGGGAGTGCAGTACTTC.

This clonotype came up a few times. The V gene is TRBV2, the J gene TRBJ2-2; no clear D. Germline CDR1 reads SNHLY; CDR2 reads FYNNEI. The V end was cut by 5 bases, the J end by 4 bases, with 11 bases between. This CDR3 comprises 14 residues. CDR3 nucleotides: TGTGCCAGCAGTCCAAACGGTCTCACCGGGGAGCTGTTTTTT. This gives the protein CASSPNGLTGELFF.

The J gene is TRBJ2-1, the V gene TRBV6-2 or TRBV6-3, with D possibly being TRBD2 (6 bases). This CDR3 has 11 amino acids. V lost 2 bases and J lost 12, with 8 bases in between. CDR1 and CDR2 from the germline V gene are MNHEY and SVGEGT. The CDR3 region is CASSYGGWQFF. Here the CDR3 DNA reads TGTGCCAGCAGTTACGGGGGGTGGCAGTTCTTC.

The chain combines TRBV9 with TRBJ1-2; TRBD1 matches at 8 bases. V lost 3 bases to trimming and J lost 6 bases; unmatched junction nucleotides: 7. The CDR3 has 14 residues. CDR1 and CDR2 (germline): SGDLS, YYNGEE. The CDR3 coding sequence is TGTGCCAGCAGCGGAGTACAGGGGGTTAATGGCTACACCTTC. As protein: CASSGVQGVNGYTF.

This clonotype was recorded a few times. The CDR3 spells CASNVGGYEQYF. DNA of the CDR3: TGTGCCAGCAACGTTGGGGGATACGAGCAGTACTTC. The gene calls are TRBV2 and TRBJ2-7; TRBD1 or TRBD2 may be the D gene (5 bases each). The V gene lost 7 bases and the J gene lost 4 bases, with 11 bases spanning the gap. CDR3 size: 12 residues. Germline CDR1 reads SNHLY; CDR2 reads FYNNEI.

The V gene is TRBV2, the J gene TRBJ2-7; D gene unclear. The CDR3 is made up of 15 amino acids. V was pared by 4 bases and J by 1 base, with 14 bases between. Germline CDR1 and CDR2: SNHLY and FYNNEI. The CDR3 region is CASSATNGRSYEQYF. CDR3 DNA sequence: TGTGCCAGCAGTGCCACCAACGGCAGGTCCTACGAGCAGTACTTC.

The J gene is TRBJ2-1, the V gene TRBV24-1, with D maybe TRBD1 (6 bases). This CDR3 is 16 amino acids long. The ends were cut back, 5 bases at V and 0 bases at J, with 13 bases in the middle. Germline CDR1 reads KGHDR; CDR2 reads SFDVKD. The CDR3: CATSGRQASSYNEQFF. In DNA, the CDR3 is TGTGCCACCAGTGGGAGACAGGCCAGCTCCTACAATGAGCAGTTCTTC.

This clonotype came up a few times. V gene TRBV28 combines with J gene TRBJ1-1; D is unclear. Germline V CDR1 and CDR2: MDHEN, SYDVKM. V was trimmed by 2 bases and J by 4 bases, leaving 14 bases between them. The CDR3 has 15 residues. The DNA for the CDR3 is TGTGCCAGCAGTTTAACCCCGGACGTGGGCACTGAAGCTTTCTTT. It is translated as CASSLTPDVGTEAFF.

As DNA, the CDR3 is TGTGCCAGCAGTGTGGGCAGGGGATATGAGCAGTTCTTC. Translation gives CASSVGRGYEQFF. The gene calls are TRBV6-6 and TRBJ2-1, with a tentative D call TRBD1 (6 bases). The CDR3 runs to 13 residues. Germline V gives CDR1 MNHNY, CDR2 SVGAGI (reference sequence). Trimming shortened V by 5 bases and J by 8 bases, and 13 bases separated the two germline ends.

On this clonotype itself: The junction does not match germline at one end; this may be a read error. The chain has TRBV6-2 or TRBV6-3 and TRBJ2-2; D might be TRBD1 (6 bases). The CDR3 consists of 17 residues. Germline CDR1 MNHEY, CDR2 SVGEGT. CDR3 coding DNA: TGTGCCGGCAGTCAGGGGTGGTCGGTCTCGAACACCGGGGAGCTGTTTTTT. It encodes CAGSQGWSVSNTGELFF.